This TCR beta chain was sequenced during a study of early T cells in non-severe SARS-CoV-2 infection. Each CDR3 protein gets one entry after TCRdb re-called the 5' RACE reads with MiXCR. The data hold tens of thousands of distinct CDR3 sequences, with about 13% observed a single time. Germline CDR1 and CDR2: MDHEN and SYDVKM. The CDR3 is 11 residues long. The V end was cut by 4 bases, the J end by 6 bases, with 7 bases between. Material: whole blood. The receptor was derived from an adult who was a healthcare worker with PCR-confirmed SARS-CoV-2 infection or an uninfected control (not recorded which). J is TRBJ2-7 and V is TRBV28, with D unresolved. Here the CDR3 DNA reads TGTGCCAGCAGTTCCCCGAGCGAGCAGTACTTC. Its protein product is CASSSPSEQYF.